This entry lists 24 T cell receptor beta chains sequenced from one sample in a study of T cells in Graves' hyperthyroidism and ophthalmopathy. RNA transcripts were the template for amplifying TCR beta CDR3 regions. The HTBI primer set drove a first-round RT-PCR of the TCR CDR3. TCRdb reanalysed the multiplex PCR reads using MiXCR and keeps one entry per CDR3 protein. The sample carries about 58,000 distinct CDR3 sequences, about 50% recorded once. The sequenced material came from blood. The receptor source for this set is a woman between 25 and 40 years old with Graves' ophthalmopathy.

Ten or more counts support this clonotype. The gene calls are TRBV10-3 and TRBJ2-3, with 9 bases lining up with TRBD1. Per germline, CDR1 ENHRY and CDR2 SYGVKD. CDR3 size: 16 residues. J lost 3 bases, V lost 0 bases, and 4 bases had no gene match. The CDR3 reads CAISESGTGSTDTQYF. CDR3 sequence (DNA): TGTGCCATCAGTGAGTCGGGGACAGGGAGTACAGATACGCAGTATTTT.

This rearrangement joins TRBV5-6 to TRBJ2-5; 8 bases map to TRBD2. The J call is uncertain, as TRBJ2-7 better fits the DNA end. Germline V lookup: CDR1 SGHDT, CDR2 YYEEEE. CDR3 length equals 14 residues. In DNA, the CDR3 is TGTGCCAGCAGCCCCAAGGGCGGGAGGTACGAGCAGTACTTC. It yields the protein CASSPKGGRYEQYF.

The J gene is TRBJ2-5, the V gene TRBV2, with D possibly TRBD2 on 5 matching bases. The CDR3 extends over 15 amino acids. Trimming removed 3 bases from V and 6 bases from J, with 17 bases in between. Germline assignment: CDR1 SNHLY and CDR2 FYNNEI. The CDR3, as DNA: TGTGCCAGCAGTGATGTGTTGTCGGGAAGGAAGACCCAGTACTTC. This translates into CASSDVLSGRKTQYF. Combining the CDR3 with reference TRBV2 and TRBJ2-5 gives the whole variable domain EPEVTQTPSHQVTQMGQEVILRCVPISNHLYFYWYRQILGQKVEFLVSFYNNEISEKSEIFDDQFSVERPDGSNFTLKIRSTKLEDSAMYFCASSDVLSGRKTQYFGPGTRLLVL.

This clonotype was counted many times. Here the CDR3 DNA reads TGTGCCAGCAGCTCTCCGTCGGGGTGGAACACTGAAGCTTTCTTT. As protein: CASSSPSGWNTEAFF. The chain is built from TRBV5-5 and TRBJ1-1; D gene uncertain. Trimming cost V 3 bases and J 1 base, with 13 bases left between them. From germline, CDR1 is SGHKS and CDR2 YYEKEE (reference sequence). The CDR3 consists of 15 residues.

The chain combines TRBV15 with TRBJ2-3; D assignment may be TRBD1 or TRBD2 (5 bases each). Trimming took 1 base from V and 6 from J, leaving 11 bases between them. Germline CDR1 is LNHNV and CDR2 is YYDKDF (reference sequence). The CDR3 totals 14 residues. CDR3 loop: CATSRVGTSDTQYF. CDR3 nucleotide sequence: TGTGCCACCAGCAGAGTAGGGACGTCCGATACGCAGTATTTT.

This clonotype was observed at least ten times. V and J are TRBV19 and TRBJ2-5; D might be TRBD1 or TRBD2, each matching 5 bases. V lost 5 bases to trimming and J lost 4 bases, with 11 bases between them. Germline V gene lookup returns CDR1 LNHDA and CDR2 SQIVND (reference sequence). The CDR3 has 13 amino acids. The chain's CDR3 is CASSEGFRETQYF. Here the CDR3 DNA reads TGTGCCAGTAGTGAGGGGTTTCGAGAGACCCAGTACTTC. Variable domain in full (rest from reference TRBV19 and TRBJ2-5): DGGITQSPKYLFRKEGQNVTLSCEQNLNHDAMYWYRQDPGQGLRLIYYSQIVNDFQKGDIAEGYSVSREKKESFPLTVTSAQKNPTAFYLCASSEGFRETQYFGPGTRLLVL.

This chain connects TRBV6-5 to TRBJ2-3; TRBD1 or TRBD2 may be the D gene (5 bases each). V was trimmed by 2 bases and J by 10 bases, leaving 22 bases between them. Germline V CDR1 and CDR2: MNHEY, SVGAGI. There are 16 residues in the CDR3. This CDR3 reads CASSYGVGSGADAQYF. The CDR3 DNA reads TGTGCCAGCAGTTACGGGGTGGGGAGTGGGGCAGACGCGCAGTATTTT.

CDR3 in DNA: TGTGCCAGTAGTGGGGGGGCTAGCGGCTACGAGCAGTACTTC. As protein: CASSGGASGYEQYF. This rearrangement joins TRBV19 to TRBJ2-7; possibly TRBD2 for D (7 bases). Germline CDR1 LNHDA, CDR2 SQIVND (reference sequence). This CDR3 spans 14 amino acids. V lost 5 bases and J lost 3, with 14 bases in between. Drawing the rest from reference TRBV19 and TRBJ2-7, the complete variable domain is DGGITQSPKYLFRKEGQNVTLSCEQNLNHDAMYWYRQDPGQGLRLIYYSQIVNDFQKGDIAEGYSVSREKKESFPLTVTSAQKNPTAFYLCASSGGASGYEQYFGPGTRLTVT.

This clonotype was seen repeatedly, ten times or more. The CDR3 loop reads CATSWGQGATGELFF. In DNA, the CDR3 is TGTGCCACCAGCTGGGGACAGGGGGCCACCGGGGAGCTGTTTTTT. The rearrangement uses TRBV15 and TRBJ2-2; the match to TRBD1 covers 12 bases. CDR1 and CDR2 (germline): LNHNV, YYDKDF (reference sequence). Trimming took 5 bases from V and 4 from J; bases not matched to a gene: 2. The CDR3 sequence is 15 residues long.

Regarding this clonotype: The conserved phenylalanine or tryptophan normally closing the CDR3 is absent here, so this likely arose from a read error. No DNA is shown, since the ends of the CDR3 on it are uncertain; the CDR3 is the one TCRdb lists. J is TRBJ1-4 and V is TRBV7-9; TRBD1 is the table's D call and was not checked against the DNA. CDR1 is SEHNR, CDR2 FQNEAQ, per germline (reference sequence). The CDR3 comprises 16 residues, both ends counted. CDR3 sequence reads: CASSPTDRGRTGEQFC.

This clonotype has only one observation. The chain carries TRBV7-3 and TRBJ2-3, with 7 nucleotides matching TRBD2. CDR1 and CDR2 (germline): SGHTA, FQGTGA. The CDR3 spans 14 residues. With V trimmed by 6 bases and J by 4 bases, 7 bases remained unmatched. CDR3 protein: CASRFPGGPDTQYF. In nucleotides, the CDR3 is TGTGCCAGCAGATTCCCGGGGGGTCCAGATACGCAGTATTTT.

The chain has TRBV29-1 and TRBJ2-1; 11 bases match TRBD2. Germline V gene data show CDR1 as SQVTM and CDR2 as ANQGSEA. The V gene end was trimmed by 1 base and the J gene end by 12 bases; junction bases not matched to a gene: 2. This CDR3 has 12 amino acids. The CDR3 coding sequence is TGCAGCGTTGAAGGGCTAGCGGGAGGGCAGTTCTTC. This gives the protein CSVEGLAGGQFF.

The chain carries TRBV28 and TRBJ2-3; 16 bases agree with TRBD2. J lost 8 bases, V lost 6 bases, and 5 bases had no gene match. In germline, CDR1 is MDHEN, CDR2 SYDVKM. CDR3 length equals 15 residues. The CDR3 sequence: CASSTGTSGRVTQYF. CDR3 coding DNA: TGTGCCAGCAGCACCGGGACTAGCGGGAGGGTTACGCAGTATTTT.

This clonotype has just one count. CDR3 nucleotides: TGTGCCACCAGTGAGGACGGGACAGCTGCGTACTATGGCTACACCTTC. It specifies CATSEDGTAAYYGYTF. The V and J genes are TRBV24-1 and TRBJ1-2; TRBD1 aligns across 7 bases. The junction had 10 bases not matched to a gene; V was cut back by 4 bases and J by 3 bases. Looked up from germline, CDR1 is KGHDR and CDR2 is SFDVKD. The CDR3 consists of 16 residues.

About this clonotype: This may arise from a read error, as a much more abundant clone is one base away. The rearrangement joins TRBV28 to TRBJ2-7; D is possibly TRBD1 (5 bases). CDR1 MDHEN and CDR2 SYDVKM come from the germline V gene. The CDR3 contains 14 residues. V was clipped by 3 bases and J by 3 bases, with 12 bases between them. The CDR3 coding sequence is TGTGCCAGCAGTTTCCCGAACAGGTACTACGAGCAGTACTTC. It translates to CASSFPNRYYEQYF.

This clonotype was seen many times. The chain links TRBV5-6 to TRBJ2-7, with D perhaps TRBD1 (6 bases). CDR1 and CDR2 (germline): SGHDT, YYEEEE. This CDR3 is built from 16 residues. V was shortened by 4 bases and J by 2 bases, with 19 bases between the two germline ends. In DNA, the CDR3 is TGTGCCAGCAGCCAGAGAAGGGGCAGGGGCACCTACGAGCAGTACTTC. This gives the protein CASSQRRGRGTYEQYF.

Details on this clonotype: A much larger clone differs from this one at a single base, so this may be a read error. The J gene is TRBJ2-1, the V gene TRBV6-5, with D maybe TRBD2 (6 bases). Germline CDR1 reads MNHEY; CDR2 reads SVGAGI. With 2 bases removed from V and 5 bases from J, the gap between germline ends came to 13 bases. The length of the CDR3 is 15 residues. CDR3 protein: CASSYTGASNNEQFF. The CDR3 DNA sequence: TGTGCCAGCAGTTACACGGGAGCCAGTAACAATGAGCAGTTCTTC.

V is TRBV28 and J is TRBJ1-2; 7 nucleotides match TRBD1. V shed 5 bases, J shed 4 bases, and the junction held 10 bases outside the gene matches. Germline CDR1 and CDR2: MDHEN and SYDVKM. CDR3 length: 15 amino acids. The CDR3: CASSPPRGEAYGYTF. For the CDR3, the DNA is TGTGCCAGCAGTCCACCCAGGGGGGAGGCCTATGGCTACACCTTC.

In regard to this clonotype: One end of the junction fails to match germline, which may point to a read error. The rearrangement uses TRBV20-1 and TRBJ2-7, with 10 positions matching TRBD2. Germline lookup yields CDR1 DFQATT and CDR2 SNEGSKA (reference sequence). The CDR3 has 14 amino acids. CDR3 sequence: CSARGTSDSYEQYF. The CDR3 nucleotides are TGCAGTGCGAGAGGGACTAGCGACTCCTACGAGCAGTACTTC.

The rearrangement joins TRBV15 to TRBJ2-7, with unresolved D. Germline V CDR1 and CDR2: LNHNV, YYDKDF (reference sequence). V shed 3 bases and J shed 5 bases, with 14 bases lying between them. This CDR3 is 14 amino acids long. The CDR3 loop is CATSSLTPGDEQYF. Here the CDR3 DNA reads TGTGCCACCAGCAGCTTAACTCCCGGAGACGAGCAGTACTTC.

This chain joins TRBV9 and TRBJ1-4; no firm D call. Germline CDR1 SGDLS, CDR2 YYNGEE. This CDR3 comprises 16 residues. Deletions cut 1 base from V and 8 bases from J, with 18 bases between. The CDR3 spells CASSVPVSSGREKLFF. As DNA, the CDR3 is TGTGCCAGCAGCGTACCGGTTTCTAGCGGGAGGGAAAAACTGTTTTTT.

The genes are TRBV24-1 and TRBJ1-2; TRBD1 is a possible D gene (5 bases). The CDR3 has 15 residues. Germline CDR1 is KGHDR and CDR2 is SFDVKD. V was trimmed by 8 bases and J by 4 bases, leaving 19 bases between them. The CDR3 here is CATNAGNEGPYGYTF. The CDR3 coding sequence is TGTGCCACCAACGCAGGGAATGAGGGACCCTATGGCTACACCTTC.

There are many counts of this clonotype. V gene TRBV13 combines with J gene TRBJ2-7; a possible D gene is TRBD2 (5 bases). The CDR3 is 14 residues long. V gave up 5 bases and J gave up 6 bases, with 17 bases separating them. Germline V lookup: CDR1 PRHDT, CDR2 FYEKMQ (reference sequence). CDR3 loop: CASSGTGLRIEQYF. As DNA, the CDR3 is TGTGCCAGCAGCGGCACCGGACTCAGGATCGAGCAGTACTTC.

This chain links TRBV10-3 with TRBJ2-7; TRBD1 matches 12 bases. The germline V gene has CDR1 ENHRY and CDR2 SYGVKD. V lost 9 bases, J lost 4 bases, and 13 bases stayed unmatched. The CDR3 length is 16 residues. In nucleotides, the CDR3 is TGTGCCATAAGGAAACCGGGACAGGGGGCGGAGTACGAGCAGTACTTC. Translating gives CAIRKPGQGAEYEQYF.